One sample yielded the 32 T cell receptor beta chains listed below, sequenced in a study of OX40 agonist ivuxolimab in advanced cancers. Method: immunoSEQ multiplex PCR; TCRdb's copy keeps in-frame clones and lacks some. The sample lists 95,000 to 150,000 clones, just under 95% occurring once. The sample consisted of CD4+ or CD8+ T cells sorted from blood, taken in a trial of the OX40 agonist ivuxolimab. The receptors were gathered from an adult with an advanced solid tumor such as melanoma, head and neck, liver or kidney cancer.

V is TRBV7-9 and J is TRBJ2-5, with D possibly TRBD2 on 5 matching bases. The CDR3 covers 16 residues. The germline gives CDR1 SEHNR, CDR2 FQNEAQ (reference sequence). V was pared by 2 bases and J by 7 bases, with 20 bases between. The chain's CDR3 is CASSLSRGHPMGTQYF. CDR3 coding DNA: TGTGCCAGCAGCTTAAGCCGAGGGCACCCGATGGGGACCCAGTACTTC.

The gene calls are TRBV29-1 and TRBJ1-2; D is ambiguous. The CDR3 sequence is 13 residues long. Germline loops: CDR1 SQVTM, CDR2 ANQGSEA. Trimming stripped 2 bases from V and 5 bases from J, with 12 bases between. This chain's CDR3 is CSVEIWVGYGYTF. The CDR3, as DNA: TGCAGCGTTGAAATTTGGGTAGGGTATGGCTACACCTTC.

The J gene is TRBJ2-1, the V gene TRBV7-2; D is perhaps TRBD2 (5 bases). Germline V gene lookup returns CDR1 SGHTA and CDR2 FQGNSA. V lost 5 bases to trimming and J lost 2 bases, with 16 bases between them. This CDR3 is built from 16 residues. The CDR3 region is CASSGVLGTAYNEQFF. The CDR3 coding sequence is TGTGCCAGCAGCGGGGTACTAGGAACGGCCTACAATGAGCAGTTCTTC.

The chain is built from TRBV5-5 and TRBJ1-2; weak D call: TRBD1 (5 bases). Per the germline V gene, CDR1 is SGHKS and CDR2 is YYEKEE (reference sequence). Trimming shortened V by 5 bases and J by 4 bases, and 27 bases separated the two germline ends. CDR3 size: 18 residues. The CDR3 spells CASRLGRERGPSSYGYTF. CDR3 bases: TGTGCCAGCAGACTGGGAAGGGAGAGGGGCCCTTCCAGCTATGGCTACACCTTC.

The chain combines TRBV5-1 with TRBJ1-1, with D tentatively TRBD1 (6 bases). Germline V gene sequence: CDR1 SGHRS, CDR2 YFSETQ. Trimming stripped 2 bases from V and 1 base from J, with 9 bases between. This CDR3 has 14 residues. CDR3 DNA sequence: TGCGCCAGCAGCTTTGGACAGCCGAACACTGAAGCTTTCTTT. Residues: CASSFGQPNTEAFF.

V gene TRBV5-1 combines with J gene TRBJ2-5; the D is unclear. Trimming pared 3 bases from V and 1 base from J, leaving 4 bases between. CDR1 and CDR2 (germline): SGHRS, YFSETQ. The CDR3 extends over 12 amino acids. The CDR3 coding sequence is TGCGCCAGCAGCTCTCCCCAAGAGACCCAGTACTTC. Translating gives CASSSPQETQYF.

In its sample, this clone was seen a few times. The sample contains more than one DNA sequence encoding this CDR3. The chain couples TRBV18 to TRBJ1-3; D is undetermined. Trimming took off 1 base at V and 0 bases at J, with 4 bases between the two ends. CDR1 and CDR2 from the germline V gene are KGHSH and LQKENI. There are 14 residues in the CDR3. The CDR3 reads CASSPQGSGNTIYF. CDR3 nucleotides: TGTGCCAGCTCACCACAGGGCTCTGGAAACACCATATATTTT.

This chain connects TRBV6-1 to TRBJ2-7; D may be TRBD1 (6 bases). The CDR3 loop spans 13 amino acids. The germline CDR1 and CDR2 sequences are MNHNS and SASEGT. V was shortened by 6 bases and J by 3 bases, with 12 bases between the two germline ends. The CDR3 here is CASRPTGSYEQYF. CDR3 sequence (DNA): TGTGCCAGCAGGCCAACAGGGAGCTACGAGCAGTACTTC.

V gene TRBV5-1 combines with J gene TRBJ2-5; perhaps TRBD1 as D (7 bases). Trimming took off 1 base at V and 3 bases at J, with 10 bases between the two ends. The germline gives CDR1 SGHRS, CDR2 YFSETQ. This CDR3 is 14 amino acids long. DNA for the CDR3: TGCGCCAGCAGCTTGACCAGGGGGGAAGAGACCCAGTACTTC. This gives the protein CASSLTRGEETQYF.

The V call is TRBV28, the J call TRBJ2-1; possibly TRBD1 for D (6 bases). Germline assignment: CDR1 MDHEN and CDR2 SYDVKM. This CDR3 is built from 13 residues. The CDR3 bases are TGTGGGATCAGAGGGGGTCGGGGTAATGAGCAGTTCTTC. It specifies CGIRGGRGNEQFF.

The J gene is TRBJ2-1, the V gene TRBV5-6; 9 bases line up with TRBD1. The CDR3 is 14 amino acids. Losses at the gene ends were 4 bases for V and 8 bases for J; bases not matched to a gene: 7. The V gene's germline CDR1 is SGHDT and CDR2 YYEEEE. CDR3 sequence (DNA): TGTGCCAGCAGCCCGATGGACAGGGGTGATGAGCAGTTCTTC. Protein: CASSPMDRGDEQFF.

This sequence joins TRBV18 and TRBJ2-5; D remains ambiguous. Germline CDR1 and CDR2: KGHSH and LQKENI. The CDR3 extends over 13 amino acids. V lost 6 bases to trimming and J lost 5 bases, with 13 bases between them. In nucleotides, the CDR3 is TGTGCCAGCTCTGATCGTATGGGGGAGACCCAGTACTTC. This translates into CASSDRMGETQYF.

This chain connects TRBV6-6 to TRBJ2-5; TRBD1 matches 9 bases. The CDR3 is 14 residues long. Per the germline V gene, CDR1 is MNHNY and CDR2 is SVGAGI (reference sequence). V was pared by 6 bases and J by 6 bases, with 8 bases of the junction left unmatched. In DNA, the CDR3 is TGTGCCAGCAGGCCCCGGGACAGGGCGAAGACCCAGTACTTC. Protein product: CASRPRDRAKTQYF.

This rearrangement joins TRBV9 to TRBJ1-6, with unresolved D. This CDR3 is 13 amino acids long. Trimming removed 0 bases from V and 14 bases from J, with 12 bases in between. From germline, CDR1 is SGDLS and CDR2 YYNGEE. The chain's CDR3 is CASSVDPLSALHF. The CDR3 nucleotides read TGTGCCAGCAGCGTAGATCCTTTATCGGCCCTCCACTTT.

This chain links TRBV4-2 with TRBJ2-7, with a tentative D call TRBD1 (5 bases). Trimming stripped 0 bases from V and 3 bases from J, with 9 bases between. CDR3 length: 14 amino acids. The germline V gene has CDR1 LGHNA and CDR2 YNFKEQ. The CDR3 DNA reads TGTGCCAGCAGCCAAGATCTCAGGGACTACGAGCAGTACTTC. This gives the protein CASSQDLRDYEQYF.

The chain recombines TRBV7-6 with TRBJ2-2, with TRBD2 matching over 11 bases. From germline, CDR1 is SGHVS and CDR2 FNYEAQ. The CDR3 runs 19 residues. The J segment lost 4 bases and the V segment lost 4 bases, leaving 14 bases of the junction unmatched. CDR3 in DNA: TGTGCCAGCAGCTCAGGGGCTAGCGGGAGGAACCAACGCACCGGGGAGCTGTTTTTT. This encodes CASSSGASGRNQRTGELFF.

The chain links TRBV18 to TRBJ2-5, with TRBD1 identical over 10 bases. J lost 1 base, V lost 5 bases, and 4 bases had no gene match. The CDR3 has 15 residues. Per the germline V gene, CDR1 is KGHSH and CDR2 is LQKENI. The CDR3 loop reads CASSMGQGIQETQYF. CDR3 in DNA: TGTGCCAGCTCAATGGGACAGGGGATCCAAGAGACCCAGTACTTC. Full variable domain (missing parts from reference TRBV18 and TRBJ2-5): NAGVMQNPRHLVRRRGQEARLRCSPMKGHSHVYWYRQLPEEGLKFMVYLQKENIIDESGMPKERFSAEFPKEGPSILRIQQVVRGDSAAYFCASSMGQGIQETQYFGPGTRLLVL.

The chain combines TRBV5-4 with TRBJ2-5, with D perhaps being TRBD1 or TRBD2 (6 bases each). Germline V gene data show CDR1 as SGHNT and CDR2 as YYREEE (reference sequence). The CDR3 is 14 residues long. The germline V and J ends were trimmed by 7 bases and 1 base, with 14 bases remaining between them. The CDR3 nucleotides are TGTGCCAGCTCCCCGGGGGCGATCCAAGAGACCCAGTACTTC. Encoded protein: CASSPGAIQETQYF. Full variable domain (outside the CDR3, taken from reference TRBV5-4 and TRBJ2-5): ETGVTQSPTHLIKTRGQQVTLRCSSQSGHNTVSWYQQALGQGPQFIFQYYREEENGRGNFPPRFSGLQFPNYSSELNVNALELDDSALYLCASSPGAIQETQYFGPGTRLLVL.

V is TRBV7-3 and J is TRBJ1-1, with 7 bases fitting TRBD1. Germline CDR1 reads SGHTA; CDR2 reads FQGTGA. CDR3 length: 14 residues. J lost 0 bases, V lost 5 bases, and 3 bases had no gene match. CDR3 sequence: CASSPGTVNTEAFF. The CDR3 DNA sequence: TGTGCCAGCAGCCCCGGGACAGTGAACACTGAAGCTTTCTTT.

The chain links TRBV5-4 to TRBJ2-5, with D possibly being TRBD1 (6 bases). Germline V gene sequence: CDR1 SGHNT, CDR2 YYREEE (reference sequence). With 2 bases removed from V and 1 base from J, the gap between germline ends came to 18 bases. The CDR3 runs to 17 residues. CDR3 sequence: CASSLPGHLTFQETQYF. CDR3 sequence (DNA): TGTGCCAGCAGCTTACCGGGACACTTAACTTTCCAAGAGACCCAGTACTTC.

The chain joins TRBV6-6 to TRBJ2-3, with 14 bases lining up with TRBD2. From germline, CDR1 is MNHNY and CDR2 SVGAGI (reference sequence). J gave up 5 bases and V 5 bases, and 6 bases lay outside the gene matches. The CDR3 is 16 residues long. CDR3 residues: CASSGTSGSTGDTQYF. CDR3 nucleotides: TGTGCCAGCAGTGGGACTAGCGGGAGTACAGGAGATACGCAGTATTTT.

The chain couples TRBV28 to TRBJ2-7, with 9 positions matching TRBD1. Looked up from germline, CDR1 is MDHEN and CDR2 is SYDVKM. This CDR3 contains 15 residues. The J segment lost 3 bases and the V segment lost 7 bases, leaving 10 bases of the junction unmatched. The CDR3 DNA is TGTGCCAGCACCACATCCGGGACAGGGCTCTACGAGCAGTACTTC. It codes for CASTTSGTGLYEQYF.

The chain joins TRBV6-8 to TRBJ2-3; the match to TRBD2 covers 8 bases. Germline trimming cut 2 bases from V and 2 bases from J; bases unmatched to any gene: 9. CDR1 and CDR2 (germline): MNHGY, SAAAGT. The CDR3 is made up of 17 amino acids. The CDR3 DNA is TGTGCCAGCAGTTACCTGGGCGGGGGGTCTTTCACAGATACGCAGTATTTT. Translating it yields CASSYLGGGSFTDTQYF.

The chain carries TRBV19 and TRBJ2-1; 8 nucleotides match TRBD2. Germline V gives CDR1 LNHDA, CDR2 SQIVND (reference sequence). This CDR3 has 14 residues. J was trimmed by 7 bases and V by 4 bases; bases with no gene match: 6. For the CDR3, the DNA is TGTGCCAGTAGTACCACCGCTAGCGGGAATGAGCAGTTCTTC. Translating gives CASSTTASGNEQFF.

This chain uses TRBV28 with TRBJ2-1, with D perhaps matching TRBD2 (6 bases). Per germline, CDR1 MDHEN and CDR2 SYDVKM. The CDR3 sequence is 12 residues long. Deletions cut 3 bases from V and 12 bases from J, with 12 bases between. This CDR3 reads CASSLVAGRQFF. The CDR3 region has the DNA TGTGCCAGCAGTTTGGTGGCGGGGAGGCAGTTCTTC.

CDR3 DNA sequence: TGTGCCACCAGCTCCCGGACAGGGGGCGTCAGATATGGCTACACCTTC. Residues: CATSSRTGGVRYGYTF. The gene calls are TRBV15 and TRBJ1-2; 11 bases fit TRBD1. The CDR3 totals 16 residues. Germline assignment: CDR1 LNHNV and CDR2 YYDKDF (reference sequence). Trimming took 5 bases from V and 5 from J; bases not matched to a gene: 10.

The V and J genes are TRBV11-2 and TRBJ2-3; D not certain. Trimming pared 3 bases from V and 6 bases from J, leaving 10 bases between. Germline V gives CDR1 SGHAT, CDR2 FQNNGV. CDR3 size: 13 residues. The CDR3 DNA reads TGTGCCAGCAGCTTCACGATCGGGGATACGCAGTATTTT. It yields the protein CASSFTIGDTQYF.

J is TRBJ1-6 and V is TRBV6-5; D is possibly TRBD1 (6 bases). V lost 8 bases and J lost 5, with 16 bases in between. There are 15 residues in the CDR3. CDR1 and CDR2 from the germline V gene are MNHEY and SVGAGI. The DNA for the CDR3 is TGTGCCAGCTGCTATCAGGGGTCCCATAATTCACCCCTCCACTTT. Protein product: CASCYQGSHNSPLHF.

This clone was recorded only once. CDR3 in DNA: TGTGCCAGCTCCCCAGGATATTCAGGGTACGAGCAGTACTTC. It translates to CASSPGYSGYEQYF. The rearrangement joins TRBV18 to TRBJ2-7; D may be TRBD1 (5 bases). CDR3 size: 14 residues. Trimming stripped 6 bases from V and 4 bases from J, with 16 bases between. Germline lookup yields CDR1 KGHSH and CDR2 LQKENI.

Comment on this clone: This CDR3 is also generated by other DNA sequences in the sample. The CDR3 is CASSLGLAGGTGELFF. CDR3 nucleotides: TGCGCCAGCAGCTTGGGACTAGCGGGAGGAACCGGGGAGCTGTTTTTT. This sequence joins TRBV5-1 and TRBJ2-2; 13 bases map to TRBD2. The CDR3 runs to 16 residues. Germline trimming cut 0 bases from V and 5 bases from J; bases unmatched to any gene: 1. CDR1 SGHRS and CDR2 YFSETQ come from the germline V gene.

The rearrangement links TRBV19 to TRBJ2-1; TRBD2 matches 13 bases. CDR3 length: 15 amino acids. In germline, CDR1 is LNHDA, CDR2 SQIVND (reference sequence). The V and J ends lost 5 bases and 7 bases, in that order; junction bases with no gene match: 5. CDR3 sequence: CASSATSGGVNEQFF. CDR3 nucleotides: TGTGCCAGTAGTGCCACTAGCGGGGGGGTGAATGAGCAGTTCTTC.

CDR3 in DNA: TGTGCCTGGTCTATTGGGGGGGGCTCAGATACGCAGTATTTT. Translated: CAWSIGGGSDTQYF. This chain uses TRBV30 with TRBJ2-3, with a possible D match to TRBD2 (7 bases). Germline assignment: CDR1 GTSNPN and CDR2 SVGIG (reference sequence). V was cut by 5 bases and J by 4 bases, with 16 bases left in between. This CDR3 is built from 14 residues.